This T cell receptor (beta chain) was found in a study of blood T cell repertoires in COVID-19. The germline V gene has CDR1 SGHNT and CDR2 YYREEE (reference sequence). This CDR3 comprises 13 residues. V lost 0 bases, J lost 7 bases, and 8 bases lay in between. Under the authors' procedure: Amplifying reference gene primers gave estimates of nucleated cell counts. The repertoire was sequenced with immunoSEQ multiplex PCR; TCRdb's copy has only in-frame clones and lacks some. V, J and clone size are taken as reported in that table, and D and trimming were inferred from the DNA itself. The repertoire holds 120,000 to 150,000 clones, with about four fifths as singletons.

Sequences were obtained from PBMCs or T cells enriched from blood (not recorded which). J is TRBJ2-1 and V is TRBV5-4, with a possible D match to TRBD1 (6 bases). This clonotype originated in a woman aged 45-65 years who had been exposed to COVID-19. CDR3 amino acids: CASSLDRVNEQFF. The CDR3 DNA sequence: TGTGCCAGCAGCTTGGACAGGGTGAATGAGCAGTTCTTC.